The sequence of this T cell receptor beta chain was determined in a study of regulatory T cells in long-lasting Graves disease. Overall study findings and caveats: The TCR repertoire of persistent Graves' patients was less diverse than that of newly diagnosed ones. Possibly, too few samples lowered accuracy.

Time point reported: newly diagnosed GD, antithyroid drugs for less than 3 months. Preparation of the TCR library used RNA extracted from PBMCs. This clonotype has a handful of counts. Its antigen is undetermined. Library construction for TCR beta used iRepertoire HTBI primers and Arm-PCR of CDR3 regions. TCRdb processed the multiplex PCR reads anew with MiXCR; each CDR3 protein has one entry. The sample lists 400,000 to 550,000 distinct CDR3 sequences; about a sixth were seen once. V was cut by 5 bases and J by 2 bases, with 10 bases left in between. Germline assignment: CDR1 SGHTA and CDR2 FQGNSA. The CDR3 is made up of 14 amino acids. This same sample was also taken into another study, of T cells in Graves' hyperthyroidism and ophthalmopathy. This second report adds: Among clonotypes expanded in thyroid above 0.001, most were also found in blood. Through a model of 13 V-J features, ophthalmopathy was separated from stable hyperthyroidism.

The rearrangement joins TRBV7-2 to TRBJ1-3; D might be TRBD1 (5 bases). This receptor was obtained from a woman in her late teens or twenties with Graves disease. The sequencing used peripheral blood mononuclear cells (PBMCs), collected at new diagnosis, from a patient treated with antithyroid drugs. DNA for the CDR3: TGTGCCAGCAGCCGGGACCCGGCTGGAAACACCATATATTTT. Amino acid sequence: CASSRDPAGNTIYF.